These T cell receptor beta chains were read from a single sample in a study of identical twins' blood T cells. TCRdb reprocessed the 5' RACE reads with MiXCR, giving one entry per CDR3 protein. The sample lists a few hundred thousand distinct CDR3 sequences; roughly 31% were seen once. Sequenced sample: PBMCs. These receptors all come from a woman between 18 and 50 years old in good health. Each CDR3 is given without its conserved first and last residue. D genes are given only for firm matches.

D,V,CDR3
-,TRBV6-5,ASRPGTPSYEQY
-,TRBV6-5,ASSRGTYNSPLH
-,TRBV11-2,ASSFTRGTNEKLF
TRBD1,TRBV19,ASRTGVSRGPQH
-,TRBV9,ASSGRVPSEAF
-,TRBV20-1,SARQGETEAF
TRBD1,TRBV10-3,ATTGDRSGEAF
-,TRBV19,ASSIRNTEAF
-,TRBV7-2,ASSLEHPYEQY
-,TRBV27,ASSLGGGGEAF
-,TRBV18,ASSPRLEETQY
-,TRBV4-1,ASSQGRSQGNEQF
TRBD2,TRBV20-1,SAGRTSGYNEQF
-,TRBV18,ASSPRVRDTEAF
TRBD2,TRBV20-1,SASGGSSYNEQF
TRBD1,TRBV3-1,ASSQDDGTGSGYT
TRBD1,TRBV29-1,SVEYRGNSYEQY
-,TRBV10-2,ASSPRVVGELF
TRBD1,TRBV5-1,ASSYKTGERTEAF
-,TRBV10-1,ASSGLPDSDTQY
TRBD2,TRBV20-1,SSTSGTSTDTQY
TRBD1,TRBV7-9,ASSSGGAQPQH
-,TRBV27,ASSEVRGLGFVF
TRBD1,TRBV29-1,SVARDRGRDEQF
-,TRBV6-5,ASSTQGNAEAF
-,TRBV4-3,ASSQSSYNSPLH
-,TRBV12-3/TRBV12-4,ASSPNRGGYSPLH
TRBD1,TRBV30,AWSRPGQYNSPLH
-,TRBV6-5,ASRLGHEIRNTIY
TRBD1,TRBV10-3,AISRKGGPNSYNEQF
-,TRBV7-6,ASSLVAVYTGELF
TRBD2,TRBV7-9,ASSSAGGTYNEQF
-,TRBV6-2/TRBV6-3,ASGSFYEQY
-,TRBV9,ASSAPRSVEQF
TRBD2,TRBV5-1,ASSLTSGGPDTQY
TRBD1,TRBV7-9,ASSLVLDRGRAEAF
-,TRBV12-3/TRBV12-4,ASSFRLASYNEQF
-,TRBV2,ASSTTGLEQY
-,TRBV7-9,ASSLAGQGNQPQH
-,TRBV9,ASSVGGSMNTEAF
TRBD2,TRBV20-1,SARSGGLPDTQY
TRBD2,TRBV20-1,SASGGGGFQETQY
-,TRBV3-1,PSPPNRAVNTEAF
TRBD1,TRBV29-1,SARDSSYEQY